This T cell receptor beta chain was found in a study of T cell clones after liver transplantation. Study-wide background: Samples came from ITN030ST, which attempted immunosuppression withdrawal within 2 years of liver transplantation.

The CDR3 is made up of 13 amino acids. The germline CDR1 and CDR2 sequences are MNHEY and SMNVEV (reference sequence). V was pared by 7 bases and J by 8 bases, with 15 bases between. Method: immunoSEQ multiplex PCR; TCRdb's copy keeps in-frame clones and lacks some. The sample records 75,000 to 85,000 clones, less than 85% being singletons. The material was CD4+ T cells from blood, obtained at the 22-month timepoint. The origin of this receptor is a human patient who received a liver transplant. Some T cells here may be from the graft donor. The chain is built from TRBV27 and TRBJ2-1; D is possibly TRBD2 (6 bases). In nucleotides, the CDR3 is TGTGCCAGCACCTCGACTAGATTACATGAGCAGTTCTTC. As protein: CASTSTRLHEQFF.